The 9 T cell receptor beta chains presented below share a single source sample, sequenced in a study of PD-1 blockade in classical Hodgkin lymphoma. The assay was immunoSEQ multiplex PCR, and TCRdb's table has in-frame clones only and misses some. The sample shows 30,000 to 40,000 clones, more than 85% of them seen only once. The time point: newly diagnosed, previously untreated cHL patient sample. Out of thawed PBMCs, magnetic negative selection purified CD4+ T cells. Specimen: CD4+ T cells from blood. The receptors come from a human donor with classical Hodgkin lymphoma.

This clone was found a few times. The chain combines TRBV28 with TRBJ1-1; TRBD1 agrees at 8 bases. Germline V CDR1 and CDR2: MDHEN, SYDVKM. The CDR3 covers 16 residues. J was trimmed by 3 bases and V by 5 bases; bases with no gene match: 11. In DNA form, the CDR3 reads TGTGCCAGCAGTACGCACAGGGGGAGGAGGGACACTGAAGCTTTCTTT. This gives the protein CASSTHRGRRDTEAFF.

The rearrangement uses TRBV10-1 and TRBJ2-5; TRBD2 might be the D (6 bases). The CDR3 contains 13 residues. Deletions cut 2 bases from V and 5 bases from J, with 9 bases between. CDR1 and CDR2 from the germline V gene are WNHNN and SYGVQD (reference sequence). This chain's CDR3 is CASSEARGETQYF. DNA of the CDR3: TGCGCCAGCAGTGAGGCCCGGGGGGAGACCCAGTACTTC.

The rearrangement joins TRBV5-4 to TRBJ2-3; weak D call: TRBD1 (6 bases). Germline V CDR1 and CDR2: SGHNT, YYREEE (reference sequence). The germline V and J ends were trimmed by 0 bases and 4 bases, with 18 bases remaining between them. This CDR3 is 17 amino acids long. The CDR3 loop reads CASSLGGNRVIPDTQYF. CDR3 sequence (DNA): TGTGCCAGCAGCTTGGGGGGGAACAGGGTAATCCCAGATACGCAGTATTTT.

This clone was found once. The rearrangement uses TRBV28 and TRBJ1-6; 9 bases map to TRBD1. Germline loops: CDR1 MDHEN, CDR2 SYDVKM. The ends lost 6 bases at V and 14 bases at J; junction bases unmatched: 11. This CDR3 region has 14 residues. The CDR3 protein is CASSGYLQGAALHF. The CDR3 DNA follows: TGTGCCAGCAGCGGATACCTACAGGGGGCAGCCCTCCACTTT.

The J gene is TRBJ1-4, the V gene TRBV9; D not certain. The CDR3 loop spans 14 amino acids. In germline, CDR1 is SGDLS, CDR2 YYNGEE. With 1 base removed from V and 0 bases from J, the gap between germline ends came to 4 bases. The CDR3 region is CASSVQATNEKLFF. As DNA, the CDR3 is TGTGCCAGCAGCGTACAGGCAACTAATGAAAAACTGTTTTTT.

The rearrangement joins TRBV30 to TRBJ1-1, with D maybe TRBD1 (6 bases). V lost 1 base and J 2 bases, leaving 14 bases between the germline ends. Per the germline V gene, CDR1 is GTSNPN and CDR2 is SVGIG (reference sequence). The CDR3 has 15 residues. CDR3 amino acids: CAWSALGRGNTEAFF. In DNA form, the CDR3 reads TGTGCCTGGAGTGCGTTAGGCAGGGGAAACACTGAAGCTTTCTTT.

CDR3 protein: CASRPTNLAVGFTDTQYF. The CDR3 DNA reads as TGCGCCAGCAGACCCACAAATTTAGCGGTAGGATTCACAGATACGCAGTATTTT. The chain is built from TRBV10-2 and TRBJ2-3; tentatively, D is TRBD2 (6 bases). Germline CDR1 is WSHSY and CDR2 is SAAADI. This CDR3 spans 18 amino acids. V lost 6 bases and J lost 2, with 24 bases in between.

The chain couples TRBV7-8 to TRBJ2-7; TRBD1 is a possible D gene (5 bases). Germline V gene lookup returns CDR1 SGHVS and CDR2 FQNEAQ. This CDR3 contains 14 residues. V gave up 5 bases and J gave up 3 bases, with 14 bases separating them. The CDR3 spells CASSPATEVYEQYF. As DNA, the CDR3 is TGTGCCAGCAGCCCGGCGACAGAGGTCTACGAGCAGTACTTC.

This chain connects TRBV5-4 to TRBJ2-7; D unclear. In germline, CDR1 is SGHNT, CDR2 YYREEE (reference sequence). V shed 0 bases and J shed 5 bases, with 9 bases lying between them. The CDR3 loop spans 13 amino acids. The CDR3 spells CASSLANNHEQYF. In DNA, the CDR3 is TGTGCCAGCAGCTTGGCAAACAACCACGAGCAGTACTTC.